This T cell receptor beta chain was obtained from a study of cytomegalovirus exposure and HLA in healthy donors. About the study: Approximately 85 million unique TCRs from HLA-typed donors were held in an early data release. Study results and caveats: Later on, an analysis tied about 17,000 TCR beta sequences to HLA alleles at 0.05 false discovery rate. Researchers reported that a few CMV-associated chains were confirmed in vitro as CMV antigen-specific. Reportedly, diagnosis of cytomegalovirus status by the classifier showed high specificity and sensitivity.

The primer mix had 60 Vbeta and 13 Jbeta primers. Only in-frame clones appear in the TCRdb table, and some are missing; sequencing was by immunoSEQ multiplex PCR. Of approximately 100,000 clones listed, 60% to 85% are singletons. With respect to this clone: Its cognate antigen is unknown.

V was trimmed by 2 bases and J by 3 bases, leaving 7 bases between them. The CDR3 runs 13 residues. Germline V gives CDR1 ENHRY, CDR2 SYGVKD. The sample consisted of PBMCs. The sequence was obtained from a man between 45 and 60 years old in good health and CMV-seronegative. The chain uses TRBV10-3 and TRBJ1-2; no clear D. The CDR3 here is CAISEGQDYGYTF. CDR3 in DNA: TGTGCCATCAGTGAGGGGCAGGACTATGGCTACACCTTC.